This TCR beta chain was identified in a study of T cell responses to AZD1222 COVID-19 vaccine (dated by TCRdb to 2020 to 2022). For the wider study: Because spike-specific TCR depth and breadth did not differ between the two schedules, AZD1222 recipients who got a second dose at roughly 4 weeks were pooled with those who got a second dose at roughly 12 weeks. Trial participants were enrolled into age subgroups of 18-55, 56-69 and 70-plus years, which contained approximately 150, 30 and 60 TCR-sequenced participants, respectively. TCR sequencing was performed for 233 trial participants, of whom about 210 were given two doses of AZD1222 and approximately 25 were given two doses of MenACWY control vaccine.

As for this clone: The antigen it recognizes is unknown. No quality values exist for individual bases; no much larger clone is one base distant.

The study at large found these results: Because no day 14 peak-response samples were available, repertoires were characterized only after the peak T cell response. Participants were mostly white British, with more females than males. The authors suggested clonal diversity may have been underestimated. Conclusions about previously exposed vaccinees are limited, since just a handful of AZD1222 recipients were seropositive for SARS-CoV-2 at baseline. The 56-69-year group was small, and its depth increase did not reach significance, likely because of low power. The whole spike protein was spanned by vaccine-associated CD4 TCRs, and dominant responses were seen in regions 160-218 and 743-854. Nearly half of unique spike-specific TCRs reportedly recognized epitopes outside regions mutated in the B.1.351 and B.1.1.7 variants. After two AZD1222 doses, spike-specific TCR breadth and depth were significantly higher than at day 0 and than in MenACWY recipients.

Clipping removes 2 bases from V and 4 bases from J, with 3 as the unmatched junction base count. The CDR3, cysteine through phenylalanine, is 15 amino acids long. The entry retains the CDR3 DNA only, 45 bases that are in frame from base 1. The germline V gene specifies SGDLS as CDR1 and YYNGEE as CDR2. The CDR3 regions of human TCRbeta chains were analyzed by immunosequencing. The study's processing was this. TCRs in the repertoires were compared against a reference library of SARS-CoV-2-specific TCRs that had been generated with the MIRA antigen-specificity platform. Breadth was defined as the fraction of unique TCRs that were SARS-CoV-2-associated, and depth was defined as the fraction of total T cells that were SARS-CoV-2-associated. Each spike-specific TCR was assigned to its reactive spike region and to a CD4 or CD8 class using the MIRA data. Log10-transformed breadth and depth values were compared by one-way ANOVA with Sidak's multiple comparisons tests. As stored in TCRdb, this immuneACCESS dataset retains in-frame rearrangements with V and J assigned. A fraction of the clones does not appear; measured against another copy, unresolved V genes explain less than half of the discrepancy, and the remainder lacks a known reason. The V and J calls and clone size were taken over from that table, and D and trimming were inferred from the DNA. The sample table lists 110,000 to 150,000 clones, about 90% of them with a count of one. The ten biggest clones cover more than 3.5% of the sample.

The label giving this sample's time point can be read as: baseline before first vaccination. The vaccinee samples were drawn from two UK trials, COV001 and COV002, one of which was a single-blind randomized controlled phase 2/3 trial testing AZD1222 (ChAdOx1 nCoV-19) in healthy adults. For TCRbeta chain sequencing, PBMC samples from trial participants were taken at day 0 and at day 28 after the second dose. The chain is made from TRBV9 and TRBJ2-2; the central 9 bases match TRBD1. The source material was peripheral blood, sampled on day 0 of AZD1222 vaccination. The clonotype originates from an adult in good health. The nucleotide sequence reads as follows: TGTGCCAGCAGCGTGGGGACAGGGTTCACCGGGGAGCTGTTTTTT. This codes for CASSVGTGFTGELFF.